The 27 T cell receptor beta chains listed next were all sequenced from one sample in a study of blood T cell repertoires in COVID-19. Assay used: immunoSEQ multiplex PCR; TCRdb lists only in-frame clones, some missing. Among around 50,000 clones listed, roughly 87% were seen once. Sequencing was done on a sample of peripheral blood. The receptors shown here come from a woman of 80 years or more with COVID-19, enrolled during active disease.

This clone turned up a few times. V and J are TRBV12-3 or TRBV12-4 and TRBJ1-5, with D possibly matching TRBD1 (6 bases). Trimming took 6 bases from V and 6 from J, leaving 12 bases between them. This CDR3 region has 13 residues. CDR3 nucleotide sequence: TGTGCCAGCAGAGGACAGCTTGGTCAGCCCCAGCATTTT. This encodes CASRGQLGQPQHF.

In this sample, this clone turned up a few times. The chain uses TRBV19 and TRBJ1-5, with D perhaps matching TRBD1 (6 bases). This CDR3 is 15 amino acids long. With 7 bases removed from V and 1 base from J, the gap between germline ends came to 14 bases. The germline V gene has CDR1 LNHDA and CDR2 SQIVND (reference sequence). The CDR3 loop reads CASKGTPKSNQPQHF. For the CDR3, the DNA is TGTGCCAGTAAGGGGACACCTAAGAGCAATCAGCCCCAGCATTTT.

The gene calls are TRBV7-2 and TRBJ2-5, with no clear D. CDR1 and CDR2 (germline): SGHTA, FQGNSA. The CDR3 sequence is 12 residues long. Trimming removed 3 bases at V and 5 bases at J, with 7 bases between. The CDR3 DNA reads TGTGCCAGCAGCTTCGCGAGTGAGACCCAGTACTTC. Its protein product is CASSFASETQYF. Using reference TRBV7-2 and TRBJ2-5 for the parts outside the CDR3, the full variable domain is GAGVSQSPSNKVTEKGKDVELRCDPISGHTALYWYRQSLGQGLEFLIYFQGNSAPDKSGLPSDRFSAERTGGSVSTLTIQRTQQEDSAVYLCASSFASETQYFGPGTRLLVL.

This clone was counted a single time. The chain uses TRBV12-3 or TRBV12-4 and TRBJ2-7; D is possibly TRBD2 (6 bases). The length of the CDR3 is 13 residues. V lost 3 bases and J lost 7, with 13 bases in between. The chain's CDR3 is CASSFGGAREQYF. The CDR3 DNA reads TGTGCCAGCAGTTTTGGAGGGGCCCGGGAGCAGTACTTC.

The rearrangement joins TRBV5-6 to TRBJ1-4; weak D call: TRBD1 (6 bases). This CDR3 comprises 17 residues. CDR1 SGHDT and CDR2 YYEEEE come from the germline V gene. Trimming removed 0 bases at V and 0 bases at J, with 12 bases between. Written as DNA, the CDR3 is TGTGCCAGCAGCTTGGCCTTGACAGGCTCAACTAATGAAAAACTGTTTTTT. This codes for CASSLALTGSTNEKLFF. Using reference TRBV5-6 and TRBJ1-4 for the parts outside the CDR3, the full variable domain is DAGVTQSPTHLIKTRGQQVTLRCSPKSGHDTVSWYQQALGQGPQFIFQYYEEEERQRGNFPDRFSGHQFPNYSSELNVNALLLGDSALYLCASSLALTGSTNEKLFFGSGTQLSVL.

The rearrangement links TRBV10-3 to TRBJ2-3; possibly TRBD1 for D (6 bases). Germline V CDR1 and CDR2: ENHRY, SYGVKD. The CDR3 covers 13 residues. Deletions cut 8 bases from V and 4 bases from J, with 13 bases between. This chain's CDR3 is CAIALGAPDTQYF. The CDR3 DNA reads TGTGCCATCGCTTTGGGGGCCCCAGATACGCAGTATTTT.

The V gene is TRBV6-5, the J gene TRBJ1-6, with D perhaps TRBD1 (5 bases). CDR1 and CDR2 (germline): MNHEY, SVGAGI. With 4 bases removed from V and 7 bases from J, the gap between germline ends came to 11 bases. The CDR3 spans 14 residues. CDR3: CASSSNGGNSPLHF. CDR3 nucleotides: TGTGCCAGCAGTTCCAACGGGGGGAATTCACCCCTCCACTTT.

This rearrangement joins TRBV30 to TRBJ2-7, with D possibly TRBD1 on 6 matching bases. CDR3 length equals 12 residues. V was shortened by 1 base and J by 6 bases, with 10 bases between the two germline ends. Per germline, CDR1 GTSNPN and CDR2 SVGIG (reference sequence). The CDR3 coding sequence is TGTGCCTGGAGTGACCAGGGGTTCGAGCAGTACTTC. This translates into CAWSDQGFEQYF.

The chain couples TRBV3-1 (or the pseudogene TRBV3-2) to TRBJ1-5; 9 nucleotides agree with TRBD1. CDR1 is LGHDT, CDR2 YNNKEL, per germline (reference sequence). The CDR3 has 15 residues. V trimming: 2 bases; J trimming: 3 bases; junction bases outside the gene matches: 2. CDR3 residues: CASSQRTGVNQPQHF. CDR3 DNA sequence: TGTGCCAGCAGCCAACGGACAGGGGTCAATCAGCCCCAGCATTTT.

The chain has TRBV9 and TRBJ2-2, with D perhaps matching TRBD2 (7 bases). The CDR3 runs to 15 residues. V was shortened by 4 bases and J by 7 bases, with 17 bases between the two germline ends. Per the germline V gene, CDR1 is SGDLS and CDR2 is YYNGEE. The CDR3 reads CASSLGGGAGGELFF. CDR3 in DNA: TGTGCCAGCAGCTTAGGAGGGGGGGCAGGCGGGGAGCTGTTTTTT.

The V call is TRBV27, the J call TRBJ1-5, with 11 nucleotides matching TRBD1. The V segment lost 6 bases and the J segment 2 bases; nucleotides outside the gene matches: 6. This CDR3 contains 16 residues. The germline gives CDR1 MNHEY, CDR2 SMNVEV (reference sequence). CDR3 sequence reads: CASRFGQGAGNQPQHF. The CDR3 bases are TGTGCCAGCAGGTTTGGACAGGGGGCGGGCAATCAGCCCCAGCATTTT.

This clone is a singleton in its sample. V and J are TRBV4-1 and TRBJ1-1, with 7 bases matching TRBD1. The J segment lost 4 bases and the V segment lost 1 base, leaving 3 bases of the junction unmatched. Germline V gene lookup returns CDR1 MGHRA and CDR2 YSYEKL. This CDR3 has 14 residues. CDR3 in DNA: TGCGCCAGCAGCCAAGCACCAGGGGGCACTGAAGCTTTCTTT. Encoded protein: CASSQAPGGTEAFF.

This sequence joins TRBV7-2 and TRBJ1-3; D is unresolved. Looked up from germline, CDR1 is SGHTA and CDR2 is FQGNSA. The CDR3 has 15 residues. V lost 2 bases and J 0 bases, leaving 8 bases between the germline ends. CDR3 sequence reads: CASSLTVTSGNTIYF. CDR3 DNA: TGTGCCAGCAGCTTAACAGTAACCTCTGGAAACACCATATATTTT.

The chain is built from TRBV19 and TRBJ1-5; 8 nucleotides line up with TRBD1. Germline assignment: CDR1 LNHDA and CDR2 SQIVND (reference sequence). This CDR3 is built from 15 residues. J lost 2 bases, V lost 5 bases, and 5 bases had no gene match. The CDR3: CASSSGGRGNQPQHF. The CDR3 DNA sequence: TGTGCCAGTAGTTCAGGGGGCAGGGGCAATCAGCCCCAGCATTTT.

This chain uses TRBV6-2 or TRBV6-3 with TRBJ1-1, with TRBD1 matching over 8 bases. After removal of 5 bases from V and 11 bases from J, the junction contained 13 bases not matched to a gene. The length of the CDR3 is 14 residues. Germline V gene lookup returns CDR1 MNHEY and CDR2 SVGEGT. CDR3 region: CASSQHGQGLRAFF. CDR3 sequence (DNA): TGTGCCAGCAGTCAGCACGGACAGGGACTGAGGGCTTTCTTT.

The chain links TRBV3-1 (or the pseudogene TRBV3-2) to TRBJ2-5; 8 nucleotides match TRBD2. The CDR3 is 16 amino acids. Trimming at V came to 4 bases and at J to 5 bases, leaving 12 bases not matched to a gene. The V gene's germline CDR1 is LGHDT and CDR2 YNNKEL (reference sequence). The CDR3 region is CASSPPGKRGPETQYF. CDR3 DNA: TGTGCCAGCAGCCCCCCCGGAAAGCGGGGGCCGGAGACCCAGTACTTC.

The rearrangement joins TRBV6-5 to TRBJ1-1; TRBD1 matches 7 bases. Germline trimming cut 6 bases from V and 1 base from J; bases unmatched to any gene: 5. Germline V gene lookup returns CDR1 MNHEY and CDR2 SVGAGI. CDR3 size: 14 residues. The CDR3 DNA reads as TGTGCCAGCAGCCGGGACAGTTCGAACACTGAAGCTTTCTTT. The encoded protein is CASSRDSSNTEAFF.

This chain uses TRBV2 with TRBJ1-1; D is ambiguous. Looked up from germline, CDR1 is SNHLY and CDR2 is FYNNEI. This CDR3 has 13 residues. The ends were cut back, 6 bases at V and 1 base at J, with 9 bases in the middle. CDR3 sequence (DNA): TGTGCCAGCAGGGGGAGGGAGAACACTGAAGCTTTCTTT. Amino acids: CASRGRENTEAFF. Filled out from reference TRBV2 and TRBJ1-1, the complete variable domain reads EPEVTQTPSHQVTQMGQEVILRCVPISNHLYFYWYRQILGQKVEFLVSFYNNEISEKSEIFDDQFSVERPDGSNFTLKIRSTKLEDSAMYFCASRGRENTEAFFGQGTRLTVV.

The V call is TRBV2, the J call TRBJ1-1; 7 bases are shared with TRBD1. The trim removed 4 bases at V and 4 bases at J, leaving 6 bases unmatched. The germline CDR1 and CDR2 sequences are SNHLY and FYNNEI. This CDR3 is 14 amino acids long. The CDR3 sequence is CASSVNRGITEAFF. In nucleotides, the CDR3 is TGTGCCAGCAGTGTAAACAGGGGAATCACTGAAGCTTTCTTT. Full variable domain (missing parts from reference TRBV2 and TRBJ1-1): EPEVTQTPSHQVTQMGQEVILRCVPISNHLYFYWYRQILGQKVEFLVSFYNNEISEKSEIFDDQFSVERPDGSNFTLKIRSTKLEDSAMYFCASSVNRGITEAFFGQGTRLTVV.

The chain links TRBV6-1 to TRBJ2-1, with 8 bases fitting TRBD1. Germline CDR1 is MNHNS and CDR2 is SASEGT. This CDR3 has 16 amino acids. Trimming at V came to 4 bases and at J to 0 bases, leaving 5 bases not matched to a gene. CDR3 amino acids: CASSATGGTSYNEQFF. CDR3 coding DNA: TGTGCCAGCAGTGCAACAGGGGGAACCTCCTACAATGAGCAGTTCTTC.

This clone was counted a single time. The chain links TRBV5-1 to TRBJ1-2; weak D call: TRBD1 (5 bases). Germline values: CDR1 SGHRS, CDR2 YFSETQ. Trimming left V 0 bases short and J 2 bases short, with 11 bases between. CDR3 size: 15 residues. CDR3 loop: CASSLVGVRNYGYTF. CDR3 DNA: TGCGCCAGCAGCTTGGTAGGGGTTAGAAACTATGGCTACACCTTC.

The V call is TRBV25-1, the J call TRBJ2-3; weak D call: TRBD2 (6 bases). V dropped 6 bases and J dropped 0 bases, with 13 bases sitting between them. The length of the CDR3 is 15 residues. CDR1 and CDR2 from the germline V gene are MGHDK and SYGVNS. CDR3 in DNA: TGTGCCAGCAGGCAGGAGGGCCTTAGCACAGATACGCAGTATTTT. It translates to CASRQEGLSTDTQYF.

The CDR3: CSTIINTEAFF. The CDR3 DNA is TGCAGCACTATAATTAACACTGAAGCTTTCTTT. This chain joins TRBV20-1 and TRBJ1-1; D gene unclear. The CDR3 covers 11 residues. Germline V gives CDR1 DFQATT, CDR2 SNEGSKA (reference sequence).

This clone has only one observation. This sequence joins TRBV6-1 and TRBJ1-5; TRBD1 agrees at 7 bases. CDR1 and CDR2 from the germline V gene are MNHNS and SASEGT. The CDR3 consists of 13 residues. J lost 10 bases, V lost 3 bases, and 6 bases had no gene match. The CDR3 sequence: CASSDRRDRPQHF. CDR3 DNA: TGTGCCAGCAGTGACCGACGGGACAGACCCCAGCATTTT.

The chain has TRBV6-5 and TRBJ1-5; D gene uncertain. Looked up from germline, CDR1 is MNHEY and CDR2 is SVGAGI. The CDR3 runs 15 residues. The V end was cut by 7 bases, the J end by 0 bases, with 13 bases between. CDR3: CASTPFRNSNQPQHF. The DNA of the CDR3 is TGTGCCAGCACCCCCTTTAGAAATAGCAATCAGCCCCAGCATTTT.

V and J are TRBV3-1 (or the pseudogene TRBV3-2) and TRBJ1-2; 7 nucleotides match TRBD1. Germline values: CDR1 LGHDT, CDR2 YNNKEL (reference sequence). V gave up 4 bases and J gave up 4 bases; unmatched junction bases: 9. The CDR3 spans 15 residues. The chain's CDR3 is CASSRGFRDSYGYTF. In nucleotides, the CDR3 is TGTGCCAGCAGCCGCGGGTTTCGGGACAGCTATGGCTACACCTTC.

This chain connects TRBV7-2 to TRBJ1-1, with 9 nucleotides matching TRBD1. CDR1 is SGHTA, CDR2 FQGNSA, per germline. V lost 5 bases, J lost 1 base, and 2 bases stayed unmatched. The CDR3 runs to 14 residues. The CDR3 loop reads CASSRDRANTEAFF. CDR3 DNA: TGTGCCAGCAGCCGGGACAGGGCGAACACTGAAGCTTTCTTT.